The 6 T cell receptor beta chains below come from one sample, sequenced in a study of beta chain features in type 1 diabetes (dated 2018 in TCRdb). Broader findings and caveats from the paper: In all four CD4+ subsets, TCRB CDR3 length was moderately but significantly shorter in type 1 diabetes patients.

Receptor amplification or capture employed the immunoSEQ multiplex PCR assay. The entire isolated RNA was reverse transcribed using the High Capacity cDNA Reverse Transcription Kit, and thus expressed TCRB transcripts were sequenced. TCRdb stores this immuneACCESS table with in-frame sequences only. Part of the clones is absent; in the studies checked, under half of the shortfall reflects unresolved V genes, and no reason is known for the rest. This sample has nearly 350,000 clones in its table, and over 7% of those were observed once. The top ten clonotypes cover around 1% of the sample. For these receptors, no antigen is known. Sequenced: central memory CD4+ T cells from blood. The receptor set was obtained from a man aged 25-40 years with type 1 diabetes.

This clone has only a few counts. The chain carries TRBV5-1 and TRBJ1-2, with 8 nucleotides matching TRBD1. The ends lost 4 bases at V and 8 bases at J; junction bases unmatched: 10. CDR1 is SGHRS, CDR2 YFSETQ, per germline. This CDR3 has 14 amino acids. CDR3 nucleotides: TGCGCCAGCAGCCCCACCGTTGGACAGGGAGGCTACACCTTC. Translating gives CASSPTVGQGGYTF.

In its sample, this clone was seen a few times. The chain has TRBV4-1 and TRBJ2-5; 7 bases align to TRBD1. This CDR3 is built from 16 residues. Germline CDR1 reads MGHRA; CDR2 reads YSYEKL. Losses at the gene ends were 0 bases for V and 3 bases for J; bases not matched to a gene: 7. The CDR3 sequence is CASSQDKGALEETQYF. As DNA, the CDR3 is TGCGCCAGCAGCCAAGATAAGGGGGCGCTGGAAGAGACCCAGTACTTC.

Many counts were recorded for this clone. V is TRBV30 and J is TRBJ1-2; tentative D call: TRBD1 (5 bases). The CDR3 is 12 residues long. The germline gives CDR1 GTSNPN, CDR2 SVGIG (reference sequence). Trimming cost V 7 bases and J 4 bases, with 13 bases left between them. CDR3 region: CASGQGAYGYTF. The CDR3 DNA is TGTGCCTCGGGGCAGGGCGCCTATGGCTACACCTTC.

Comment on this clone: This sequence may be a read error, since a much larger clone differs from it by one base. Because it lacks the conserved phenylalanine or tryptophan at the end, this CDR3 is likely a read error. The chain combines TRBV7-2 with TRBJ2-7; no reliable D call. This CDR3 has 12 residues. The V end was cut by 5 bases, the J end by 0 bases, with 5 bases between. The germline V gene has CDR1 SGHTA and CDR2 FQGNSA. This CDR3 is CASSGRSYEQYI. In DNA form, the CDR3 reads TGTGCCAGCAGCGGCCGCTCCTACGAGCAGTACATC.

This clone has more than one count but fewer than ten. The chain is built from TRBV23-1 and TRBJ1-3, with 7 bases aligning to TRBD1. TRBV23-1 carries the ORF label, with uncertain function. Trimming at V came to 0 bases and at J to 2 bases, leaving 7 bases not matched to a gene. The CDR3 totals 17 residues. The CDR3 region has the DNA TGCGCCAGCAGTCAATCCGACGTACAGGGGACTGGAAACACCATATATTTT. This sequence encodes CASSQSDVQGTGNTIYF.

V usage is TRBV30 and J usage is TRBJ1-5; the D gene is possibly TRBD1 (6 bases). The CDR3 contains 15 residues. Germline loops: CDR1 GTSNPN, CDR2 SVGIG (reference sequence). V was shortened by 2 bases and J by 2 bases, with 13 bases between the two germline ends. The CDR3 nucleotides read TGTGCCTGGAGTATCGCAGGGGATGGCAATCAGCCCCAGCATTTT. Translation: CAWSIAGDGNQPQHF. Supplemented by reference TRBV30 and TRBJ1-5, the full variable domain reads SQTIHQWPATLVQPVGSPLSLECTVEGTSNPNLYWYRQAAGRGLQLLFYSVGIGQISSEVPQNLSASRPQDRQFILSSKKLLLSDSGFYLCAWSIAGDGNQPQHFGDGTRLSIL.